The entry below gives a single TCR beta chain sequence along with its context. Its antigen is as yet unknown. The data derive from a study of T cell responses to AZD1222 COVID-19 vaccine. Study-level information: Researchers grouped second doses given at about 4 or about 12 weeks into one pool. Whole-study findings and limits: Just a handful of AZD1222 recipients were seropositive at baseline. Once two AZD1222 doses were given, Spike-specific TCR breadth and depth went up.

CDR3 length: 13 amino acids. The germline V and J ends were trimmed by 4 bases and 4 bases, with 10 bases remaining between them. Germline V gives CDR1 LGHDT, CDR2 YNNKEL (reference sequence). Assay used: immunoSEQ multiplex PCR; TCRdb lists only in-frame clones, some missing. The table has about 150,000 clones, about nine tenths seen once. The chain carries TRBV3-1 (or the pseudogene TRBV3-2) and TRBJ1-2, with D hard to call. This clonotype was sampled from an adult in good health. The material was peripheral blood, obtained on day 0 of AZD1222 vaccination. CDR3 nucleotide sequence: TGTGCCAGCAGCCCAGTCCGGTTCTATGGCTACACCTTC. This codes for CASSPVRFYGYTF.